The clone carrying this T cell receptor (beta chain) was recorded a few times. The sample originates from a study of patients and donors after allogeneic stem cell transplantation. In TCRdb, the RT-PCR reads were re-called with MiXCR into one record per CDR3 protein. The table lists about 960,000 distinct CDR3 sequences, about a sixth of them singletons. The CDR3 runs to 11 residues. Germline CDR1 and CDR2: MNHEY and SVGAGI. Trimming removed 6 bases from V and 9 bases from J, with 11 bases in between. The clonotype originates from a human donor who was either an allogeneic HSCT recipient or a stem cell or donor lymphocyte infusion donor (not recorded which). It is not recorded whose cells these are; they may come from a transplant donor. The sequenced material came from blood, either unsorted or a sorted T cell fraction (not recorded which). This chain uses TRBV6-5 with TRBJ1-2, with a possible D match to TRBD1 (6 bases). The CDR3 sequence is CASSTGSSYTF. The CDR3 DNA reads TGTGCCAGCAGCACAGGGAGCAGCTACACCTTC.